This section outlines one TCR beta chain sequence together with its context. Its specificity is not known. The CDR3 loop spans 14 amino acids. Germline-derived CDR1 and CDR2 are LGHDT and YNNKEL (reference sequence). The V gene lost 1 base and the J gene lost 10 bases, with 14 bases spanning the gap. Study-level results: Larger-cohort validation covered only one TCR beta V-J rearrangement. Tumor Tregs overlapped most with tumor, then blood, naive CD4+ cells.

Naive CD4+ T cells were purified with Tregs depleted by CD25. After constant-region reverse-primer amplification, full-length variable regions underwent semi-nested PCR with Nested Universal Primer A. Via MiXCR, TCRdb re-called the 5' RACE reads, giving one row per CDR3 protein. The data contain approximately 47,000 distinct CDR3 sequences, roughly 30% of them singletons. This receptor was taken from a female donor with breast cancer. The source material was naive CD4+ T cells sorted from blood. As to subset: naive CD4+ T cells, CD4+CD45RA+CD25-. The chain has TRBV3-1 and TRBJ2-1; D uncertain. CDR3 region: CASSQALLIGEQFF. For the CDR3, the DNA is TGTGCCAGCAGCCAAGCCCTTCTAATTGGGGAGCAGTTCTTC.